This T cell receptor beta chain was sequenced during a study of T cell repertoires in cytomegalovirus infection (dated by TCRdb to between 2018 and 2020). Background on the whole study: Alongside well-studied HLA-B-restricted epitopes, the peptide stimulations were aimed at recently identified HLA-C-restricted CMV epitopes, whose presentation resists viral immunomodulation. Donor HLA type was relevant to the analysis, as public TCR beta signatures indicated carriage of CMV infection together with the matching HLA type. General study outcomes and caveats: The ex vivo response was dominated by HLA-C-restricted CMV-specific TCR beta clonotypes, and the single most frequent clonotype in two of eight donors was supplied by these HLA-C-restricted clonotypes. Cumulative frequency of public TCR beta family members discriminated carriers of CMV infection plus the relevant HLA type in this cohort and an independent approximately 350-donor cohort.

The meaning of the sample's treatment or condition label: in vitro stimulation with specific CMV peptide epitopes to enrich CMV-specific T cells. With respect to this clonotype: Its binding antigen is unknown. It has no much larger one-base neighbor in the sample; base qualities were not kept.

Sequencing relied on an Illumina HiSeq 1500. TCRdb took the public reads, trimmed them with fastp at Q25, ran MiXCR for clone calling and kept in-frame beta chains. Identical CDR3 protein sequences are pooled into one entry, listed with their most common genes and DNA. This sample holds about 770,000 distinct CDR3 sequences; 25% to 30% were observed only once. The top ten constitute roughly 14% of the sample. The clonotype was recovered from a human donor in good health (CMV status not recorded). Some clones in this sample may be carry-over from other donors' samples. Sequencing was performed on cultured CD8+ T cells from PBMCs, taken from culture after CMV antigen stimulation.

The nucleotides read TGTGCCGCCGGGACAGGGGCCTATGGCTACACCTTC. It encodes CAAGTGAYGYTF. The chain links TRBV12-5 with TRBJ1-2; 10 middle bases align to TRBD1. The CDR3 spans 12 residues, from the cysteine through the phenylalanine. Only the CDR3 DNA is retained, 36 bases long and in frame from the first base. Via the germline V gene, CDR1 is LGHNT and CDR2 FRNRAP. With the rest looked up from the reference TRBV12-5 and TRBJ1-2 genes rather than sequenced, the full variable domain is DARVTQTPRHKVTEMGQEVTMRCQPILGHNTVFWYRQTMMQGLELLAYFRNRAPLDDSGMPKDRFSAEMPDATLATLKIQPSEPRDSAVYFCAAGTGAYGYTFGSGTRLTVV.